Each of the 27 T cell receptor beta chains below was sequenced from the same sample in a study of blood T cell repertoires in COVID-19. The repertoire was sequenced with immunoSEQ multiplex PCR; TCRdb's copy has only in-frame clones and lacks some. The table shows some 400,000 clones, with about 90% occurring only once. The specimen was PBMCs or T cells enriched from blood (not recorded which). These receptors originate from a woman in her 30s who had recovered from COVID-19.

The chain is built from TRBV2 and TRBJ1-2; 8 nucleotides agree with TRBD1. The J segment lost 7 bases and the V segment lost 2 bases, leaving 15 bases of the junction unmatched. Germline-derived CDR1 and CDR2 are SNHLY and FYNNEI. The CDR3 length is 17 residues. The CDR3 region has the DNA TGTGCCAGCAGTGAATTTGGTTCGACAGGGGTAACCCTTGGCTACACCTTC. Translated: CASSEFGSTGVTLGYTF.

The chain has TRBV6-5 and TRBJ2-1, with 10 bases aligning to TRBD2. This CDR3 contains 15 residues. J was trimmed by 4 bases and V by 5 bases; bases with no gene match: 5. Looked up from germline, CDR1 is MNHEY and CDR2 is SVGAGI. Here the CDR3 reads CASSSGGAPYNEQFF. The DNA for the CDR3 is TGTGCCAGCAGTAGCGGGGGGGCCCCATACAATGAGCAGTTCTTC.

The J gene is TRBJ2-2, the V gene TRBV5-6, with 7 bases that match TRBD2. CDR1 and CDR2 from the germline V gene are SGHDT and YYEEEE. V trimming: 4 bases; J trimming: 3 bases; junction bases outside the gene matches: 6. The CDR3 has 15 residues. The CDR3 region has the DNA TGTGCCAGCAGCCCCGGGACTACCGACACCGGGGAGCTGTTTTTT. Translation: CASSPGTTDTGELFF.

Details on this clone: This sample includes further DNA sequences coding for the same CDR3. The chain links TRBV12-3 or TRBV12-4 to TRBJ2-1; D is unclear. Trimming pared 5 bases from V and 4 bases from J, leaving 6 bases between. The CDR3 is 12 residues long. In DNA form, the CDR3 reads TGTGCCAGCAGTCTGAGTTACAATGAGCAGTTCTTC. It yields the protein CASSLSYNEQFF.

This clone was seen a few times. This chain uses TRBV19 with TRBJ2-7; TRBD2 agrees at 9 bases. The CDR3 has 15 residues. Per the germline V gene, CDR1 is LNHDA and CDR2 is SQIVND (reference sequence). V lost 1 base, J lost 4 bases, and 5 bases stayed unmatched. CDR3 DNA sequence: TGTGCCAGTAGTATAGTCAATAGCGGGGGATACGAGCAGTACTTC. Its translation is CASSIVNSGGYEQYF.

The CDR3 DNA follows: TGTGCCAGCAGCCTCCTCTTCACTGAAGCTTTCTTT. As protein: CASSLLFTEAFF. V gene TRBV11-2 combines with J gene TRBJ1-1; D ambiguous. The germline gives CDR1 SGHAT, CDR2 FQNNGV. The V end was cut by 5 bases, the J end by 4 bases, with 8 bases between. The CDR3 spans 12 residues.

The chain uses TRBV12-3 or TRBV12-4 and TRBJ2-7; possibly TRBD1 for D (6 bases). The CDR3 sequence is 13 residues long. V lost 6 bases, J lost 5 bases, and 14 bases lay in between. CDR3 sequence: CASSATQGNEQYF. Written as DNA, the CDR3 is TGTGCCAGCAGCGCAACGCAGGGGAACGAGCAGTACTTC.

This clone was recorded only once. The chain is built from TRBV25-1 and TRBJ1-1; 10 nucleotides match TRBD1. The CDR3 loop spans 15 amino acids. With V trimmed by 5 bases and J by 6 bases, 9 bases remained unmatched. The germline gives CDR1 MGHDK, CDR2 SYGVNS. CDR3 protein: CASSPPGQGSAEAFF. CDR3 coding DNA: TGTGCCAGCAGTCCTCCGGGACAGGGGTCGGCTGAAGCTTTCTTT. Full variable domain (missing parts from reference TRBV25-1 and TRBJ1-1): EADIYQTPRYLVIGTGKKITLECSQTMGHDKMYWYQQDPGMELHLIHYSYGVNSTEKGDLSSESTVSRIRTEHFPLTLESARPSHTSQYLCASSPPGQGSAEAFFGQGTRLTVV.

The CDR3 spells CASSPGGDVGQYF. The DNA for the CDR3 is TGTGCCAGCTCACCCGGCGGGGACGTGGGGCAGTACTTC. The V call is TRBV18, the J call TRBJ2-7; D possibly corresponds to TRBD2 (6 bases). CDR1 KGHSH and CDR2 LQKENI come from the germline V gene. The CDR3 has 13 amino acids. V was shortened by 3 bases and J by 9 bases, with 15 bases between the two germline ends.

This clone was recorded only once. The V gene is TRBV28, the J gene TRBJ1-1; D is unresolved. Germline V gene sequence: CDR1 MDHEN, CDR2 SYDVKM. V dropped 6 bases and J dropped 6 bases, with 23 bases sitting between them. The CDR3 extends over 16 amino acids. DNA for the CDR3: TGTGCCAGCAGATCCGTCCCGGGTCGGCGGGCACCTGAAGCTTTCTTT. This codes for CASRSVPGRRAPEAFF.

This clone was seen once. The chain combines TRBV25-1 with TRBJ2-1; 9 positions match TRBD1. V gave up 5 bases and J gave up 8 bases; unmatched junction bases: 10. This CDR3 is built from 15 residues. Germline V gene sequence: CDR1 MGHDK, CDR2 SYGVNS. The CDR3 loop reads CASSTGTGYFDEQFF. CDR3 bases: TGTGCCAGCAGTACCGGGACAGGGTATTTCGATGAGCAGTTCTTC.

The rearrangement joins TRBV7-2 to TRBJ2-7; unclear D gene. V lost 2 bases to trimming and J lost 2 bases, with 13 bases between them. Germline lookup yields CDR1 SGHTA and CDR2 FQGNSA. This CDR3 region has 15 residues. CDR3 bases: TGTGCCAGCAGCTTACCCGGCCGACACACCTACGAGCAGTACTTC. Protein product: CASSLPGRHTYEQYF.

The V call is TRBV7-8, the J call TRBJ2-7; D is possibly TRBD1 (5 bases). The ends were cut back, 5 bases at V and 7 bases at J, with 21 bases in the middle. Germline V gene data show CDR1 as SGHVS and CDR2 as FQNEAQ. This CDR3 is 15 amino acids long. CDR3 region: CASSPSGLPDWEQYF. In DNA form, the CDR3 reads TGTGCCAGCAGCCCATCAGGGTTACCAGATTGGGAGCAGTACTTC. The whole variable domain, filled in from reference TRBV7-8 and TRBJ2-7, reads GAGVSQSPRYKVAKRGQDVALRCDPISGHVSLFWYQQALGQGPEFLTYFQNEAQLDKSGLPSDRFFAERPEGSVSTLKIQRTQQEDSAVYLCASSPSGLPDWEQYFGPGTRLTVT.

This chain joins TRBV3-1 (or the pseudogene TRBV3-2) and TRBJ1-3; no clear D. V lost 0 bases, J lost 5 bases, and 11 bases lay in between. The V gene's germline CDR1 is LGHDT and CDR2 YNNKEL (reference sequence). CDR3 length equals 15 residues. The CDR3 DNA follows: TGTGCCAGCAGCCAAGATCAGCCCGGGAGAAACACCATATATTTT. Translation: CASSQDQPGRNTIYF.

This clone was seen only once. An end of the junction does not agree with germline; a read error may underlie this. DNA of the CDR3: TGCGCCAGCAGCCAAGGGCAGGCTAGCGATCAGCCCCAGCATTTT. Encoded protein: CASSQGQASDQPQHF. The chain couples TRBV4-1 to TRBJ1-5, with unresolved D. The germline gives CDR1 MGHRA, CDR2 YSYEKL. The CDR3 totals 15 residues.

V usage is TRBV7-2 and J usage is TRBJ1-4; D might be TRBD1 (5 bases). This CDR3 is built from 14 residues. Per the germline V gene, CDR1 is SGHTA and CDR2 is FQGNSA. V dropped 3 bases and J dropped 17 bases, with 22 bases sitting between them. This CDR3 reads CASSFSPDIPKYFF. The CDR3, as DNA: TGTGCCAGCAGCTTCAGCCCGGACATCCCCAAGTACTTTTTT.

The V and J genes are TRBV7-9 and TRBJ1-2, with unresolved D. The V end was cut by 3 bases, the J end by 4 bases, with 9 bases between. Per germline, CDR1 SEHNR and CDR2 FQNEAQ (reference sequence). The CDR3 contains 13 residues. CDR3 coding DNA: TGTGCCAGCAGCTTGCGAGAAATCTATGGCTACACCTTC. Protein product: CASSLREIYGYTF.

The chain joins TRBV28 to TRBJ1-4; no definite D call. The CDR3 runs 14 residues. Per the germline V gene, CDR1 is MDHEN and CDR2 is SYDVKM. The V end lost 3 bases, the J end lost 4 bases, and 9 bases lay between the germline ends. CDR3 region: CASSFRGGNEKLFF. The CDR3 coding sequence is TGTGCCAGCAGTTTTCGTGGCGGTAATGAAAAACTGTTTTTT.

This sequence joins TRBV25-1 and TRBJ2-4; D unclear. CDR3 length equals 14 residues. Germline loops: CDR1 MGHDK, CDR2 SYGVNS. V was trimmed by 3 bases and J by 0 bases, leaving 6 bases between them. Written as DNA, the CDR3 is TGTGCCAGCAGTGACAGATCAGCCAAAAACATTCAGTACTTC. It encodes CASSDRSAKNIQYF.

This chain connects TRBV18 to TRBJ2-6; no reliable D call. The germline V gene has CDR1 KGHSH and CDR2 LQKENI. V was pared by 2 bases and J by 0 bases, with 8 bases between. This CDR3 region has 16 residues. The CDR3 spells CASSPGTRSGANVLTF. The CDR3 region has the DNA TGTGCCAGCTCACCAGGCACACGCTCTGGGGCCAACGTCCTGACTTTC.

This rearrangement joins TRBV5-1 to TRBJ2-1, with TRBD2 identical over 8 bases. The CDR3 is made up of 15 amino acids. CDR1 is SGHRS and CDR2 is YFSETQ in the germline V gene. V lost 1 base to trimming and J lost 5 bases; unmatched junction nucleotides: 5. The CDR3 loop reads CASSLLTSVDNEQFF. The DNA of the CDR3 is TGCGCCAGCAGCTTGTTGACTAGCGTTGACAATGAGCAGTTCTTC.

The chain has TRBV5-1 and TRBJ1-3; D unclear. Germline assignment: CDR1 SGHRS and CDR2 YFSETQ. V shed 5 bases and J shed 1 base, with 7 bases lying between them. The CDR3 has 13 residues. CDR3: CASRRESGNTIYF. In DNA form, the CDR3 reads TGCGCCAGCAGGCGGGAGTCTGGAAACACCATATATTTT. The full variable domain, in which reference TRBV5-1 and TRBJ1-3 provide the parts outside the CDR3, is KAGVTQTPRYLIKTRGQQVTLSCSPISGHRSVSWYQQTPGQGLQFLFEYFSETQRNKGNFPGRFSGRQFSNSRSEMNVSTLELGDSALYLCASRRESGNTIYFGEGSWLTVV.

The chain couples TRBV21-1 to TRBJ2-1; the table names TRBD1, a call not compared with the DNA. TRBV21-1 is a documented pseudogene. This CDR3 has 16 amino acids. CDR3 loop: CASSHEFQVSADEQFF. The CDR3, as DNA: TGTGCCAGCAGTCACGAATTCCAGGTTTCCGCCGATGAGCAGTTCTTC.

This rearrangement joins TRBV7-9 to TRBJ1-2, with D unresolved. CDR1 is SEHNR, CDR2 FQNEAQ, per germline (reference sequence). This CDR3 region has 14 residues. The ends were cut back, 2 bases at V and 6 bases at J, with 13 bases in the middle. The DNA of the CDR3 is TGTGCCAGCAGCTTACGTGGCCCTAGAGATGGCTACACCTTC. Amino acids: CASSLRGPRDGYTF.

The table lists this clone with a count of one. The chain joins TRBV5-1 to TRBJ2-7; TRBD2 aligns across 9 bases. The CDR3 has 15 residues. Germline V lookup: CDR1 SGHRS, CDR2 YFSETQ. With 2 bases clipped from V and 5 bases from J, the junction kept 8 bases outside the gene matches. The CDR3 nucleotides read TGCGCCAGCAGCTTCGGAGGGACTAGCATGAACGAGCAGTACTTC. This codes for CASSFGGTSMNEQYF.

The V gene is TRBV12-3 or TRBV12-4, the J gene TRBJ2-7; D gene unclear. V was trimmed by 2 bases and J by 6 bases, leaving 8 bases between them. The CDR3 covers 12 residues. The CDR3 nucleotides read TGTGCCAGCAGTTTACGAGGTGCCGAGCAGTACTTC. It specifies CASSLRGAEQYF.

The J gene is TRBJ2-5, the V gene TRBV24-1; tentative D call: TRBD1 (6 bases). CDR3 length: 13 amino acids. Germline V gene sequence: CDR1 KGHDR, CDR2 SFDVKD. The V end lost 6 bases, the J end lost 4 bases, and 11 bases lay between the germline ends. CDR3 DNA sequence: TGTGCCACCAGTAACAGGGTCTCAGAGACCCAGTACTTC. It specifies CATSNRVSETQYF.